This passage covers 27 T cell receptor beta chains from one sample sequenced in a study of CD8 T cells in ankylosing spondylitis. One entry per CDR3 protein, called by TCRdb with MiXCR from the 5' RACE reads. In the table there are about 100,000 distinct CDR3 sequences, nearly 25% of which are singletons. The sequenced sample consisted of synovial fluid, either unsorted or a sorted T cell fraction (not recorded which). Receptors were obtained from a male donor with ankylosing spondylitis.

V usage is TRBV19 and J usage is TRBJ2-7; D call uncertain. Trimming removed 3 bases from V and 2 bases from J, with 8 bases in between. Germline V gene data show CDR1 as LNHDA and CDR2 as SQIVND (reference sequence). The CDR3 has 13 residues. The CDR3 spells CASSIAEAYEQYF. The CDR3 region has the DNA TGTGCCAGTAGTATTGCCGAGGCCTACGAGCAGTACTTC. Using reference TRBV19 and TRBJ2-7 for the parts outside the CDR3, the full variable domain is DGGITQSPKYLFRKEGQNVTLSCEQNLNHDAMYWYRQDPGQGLRLIYYSQIVNDFQKGDIAEGYSVSREKKESFPLTVTSAQKNPTAFYLCASSIAEAYEQYFGPGTRLTVT.

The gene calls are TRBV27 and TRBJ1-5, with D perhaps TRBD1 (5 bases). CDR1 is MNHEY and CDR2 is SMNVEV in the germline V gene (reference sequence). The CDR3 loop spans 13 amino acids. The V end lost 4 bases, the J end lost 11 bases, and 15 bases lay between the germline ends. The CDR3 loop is CASSYGGGEAQHF. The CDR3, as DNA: TGTGCCAGCAGTTATGGGGGTGGCGAGGCCCAGCATTTT.

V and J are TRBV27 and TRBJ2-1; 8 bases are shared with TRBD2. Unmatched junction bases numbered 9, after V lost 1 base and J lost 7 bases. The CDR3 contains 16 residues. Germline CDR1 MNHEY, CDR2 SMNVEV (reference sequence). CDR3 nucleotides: TGTGCCAGCAGTTTATTTTGGGGGCGCGGGGGGAATGAGCAGTTCTTC. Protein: CASSLFWGRGGNEQFF.

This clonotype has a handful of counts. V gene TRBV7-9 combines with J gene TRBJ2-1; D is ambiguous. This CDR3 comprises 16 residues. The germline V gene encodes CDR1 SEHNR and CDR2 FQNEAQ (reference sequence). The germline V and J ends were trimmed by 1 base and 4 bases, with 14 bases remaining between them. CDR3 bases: TGTGCCAGCAGCTTAGTTAGTCGGTCCCCTTACAATGAGCAGTTCTTC. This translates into CASSLVSRSPYNEQFF.

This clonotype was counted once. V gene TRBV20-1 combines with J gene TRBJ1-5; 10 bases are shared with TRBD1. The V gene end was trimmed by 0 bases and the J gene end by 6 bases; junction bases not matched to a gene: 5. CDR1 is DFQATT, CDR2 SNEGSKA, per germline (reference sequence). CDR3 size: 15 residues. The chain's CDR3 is CSARERQGASQPQHF. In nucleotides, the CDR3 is TGCAGTGCTAGAGAGAGACAGGGGGCAAGTCAGCCCCAGCATTTT.

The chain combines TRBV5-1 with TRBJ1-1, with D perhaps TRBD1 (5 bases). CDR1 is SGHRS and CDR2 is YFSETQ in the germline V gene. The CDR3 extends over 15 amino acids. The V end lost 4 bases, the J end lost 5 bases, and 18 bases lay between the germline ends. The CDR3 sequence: CASSTSGRRATEAFF. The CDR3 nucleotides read TGCGCCAGCAGCACCTCAGGGAGGCGGGCTACTGAAGCTTTCTTT.

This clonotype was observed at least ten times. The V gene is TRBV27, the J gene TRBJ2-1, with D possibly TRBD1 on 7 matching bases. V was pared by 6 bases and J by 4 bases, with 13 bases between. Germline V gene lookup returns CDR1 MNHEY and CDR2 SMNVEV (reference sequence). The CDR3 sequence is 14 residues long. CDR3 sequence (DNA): TGTGCCAGCAGCTGGGGGGACAGTTACAATGAGCAGTTCTTC. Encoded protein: CASSWGDSYNEQFF.

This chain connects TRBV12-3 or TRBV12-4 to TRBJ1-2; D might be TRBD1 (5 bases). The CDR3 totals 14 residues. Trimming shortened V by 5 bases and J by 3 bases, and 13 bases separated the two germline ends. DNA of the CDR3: TGTGCCAGCAGTGTTTATCAGGGCTACTATGGCTACACCTTC. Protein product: CASSVYQGYYGYTF.

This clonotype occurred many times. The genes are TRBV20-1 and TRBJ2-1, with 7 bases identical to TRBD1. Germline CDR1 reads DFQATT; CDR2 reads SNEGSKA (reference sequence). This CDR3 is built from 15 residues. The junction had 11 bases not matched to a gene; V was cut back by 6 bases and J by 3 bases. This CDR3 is CSAVPGQQNYNEQFF. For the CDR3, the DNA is TGCAGTGCGGTTCCGGGACAGCAAAACTACAATGAGCAGTTCTTC.

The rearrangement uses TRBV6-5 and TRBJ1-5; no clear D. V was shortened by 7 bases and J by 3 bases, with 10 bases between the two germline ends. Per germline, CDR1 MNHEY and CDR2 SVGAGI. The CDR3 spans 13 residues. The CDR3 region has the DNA TGTGCCAGCAAGTTGGTACTCAATCAGCCCCAGCATTTT. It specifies CASKLVLNQPQHF.

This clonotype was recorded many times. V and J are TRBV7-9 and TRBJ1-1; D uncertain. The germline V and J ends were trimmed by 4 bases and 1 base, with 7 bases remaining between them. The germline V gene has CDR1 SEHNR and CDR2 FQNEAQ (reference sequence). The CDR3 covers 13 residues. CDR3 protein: CASSSPPNTEAFF. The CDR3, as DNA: TGTGCCAGCAGCTCGCCCCCGAACACTGAAGCTTTCTTT.

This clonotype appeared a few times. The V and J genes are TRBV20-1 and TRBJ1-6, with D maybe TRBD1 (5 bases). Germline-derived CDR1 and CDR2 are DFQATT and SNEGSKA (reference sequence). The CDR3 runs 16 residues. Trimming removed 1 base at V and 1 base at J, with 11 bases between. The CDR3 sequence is CSARVGGNSYNSPLHF. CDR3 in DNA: TGCAGTGCTAGAGTCGGGGGAAATTCCTATAATTCACCCCTCCACTTT.

The CDR3: CASSLGGSDTGELFF. Written as DNA, the CDR3 is TGTGCCAGCAGCTTAGGTGGGAGTGACACCGGGGAGCTGTTTTTT. The V call is TRBV7-2, the J call TRBJ2-2; possible D gene TRBD2, 5 bases. The V and J ends lost 1 base and 3 bases respectively, with 9 bases between them. CDR3 length: 15 amino acids. Germline lookup yields CDR1 SGHTA and CDR2 FQGNSA.

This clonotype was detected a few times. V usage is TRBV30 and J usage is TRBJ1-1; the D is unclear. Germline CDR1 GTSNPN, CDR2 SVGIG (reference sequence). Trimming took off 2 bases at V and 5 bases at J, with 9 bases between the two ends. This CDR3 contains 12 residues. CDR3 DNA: TGTGCCTGGAGTTCTGGCGGGACTGAAGCTTTCTTT. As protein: CAWSSGGTEAFF.

The CDR3: CASSLRALAGGEQFF. The CDR3 DNA follows: TGTGCCAGCAGTTTAAGGGCCCTGGCCGGTGGAGAGCAGTTCTTC. This chain joins TRBV27 and TRBJ2-1; no definite D call. This CDR3 is 15 amino acids long. Trimming pared 2 bases from V and 10 bases from J, leaving 18 bases between. Germline V gives CDR1 MNHEY, CDR2 SMNVEV (reference sequence).

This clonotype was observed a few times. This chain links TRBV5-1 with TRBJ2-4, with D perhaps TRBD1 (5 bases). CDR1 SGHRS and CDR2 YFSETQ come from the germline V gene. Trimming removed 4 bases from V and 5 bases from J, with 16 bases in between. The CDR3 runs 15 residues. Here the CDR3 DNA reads TGCGCCAGCAGCAGGCCCAGGGAAGGACAAAACATTCAGTACTTC. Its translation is CASSRPREGQNIQYF. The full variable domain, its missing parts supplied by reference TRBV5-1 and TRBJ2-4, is KAGVTQTPRYLIKTRGQQVTLSCSPISGHRSVSWYQQTPGQGLQFLFEYFSETQRNKGNFPGRFSGRQFSNSRSEMNVSTLELGDSALYLCASSRPREGQNIQYFGAGTRLSVL.

As DNA, the CDR3 is TGTGCCAGCAGCTTCTTAACTAGTGGGGAGACCCAGTACTTC. Protein product: CASSFLTSGETQYF. V gene TRBV7-2 combines with J gene TRBJ2-5; TRBD2 might be the D (5 bases). This CDR3 region has 14 residues. Germline assignment: CDR1 SGHTA and CDR2 FQGNSA. V was clipped by 3 bases and J by 5 bases, with 13 bases between them.

The CDR3, as DNA: TGTGCCATGGGGCAGGGTCATGAGCAGTTCTTC. It specifies CAMGQGHEQFF. The genes are TRBV2 and TRBJ2-1, with a possible D match to TRBD1 (5 bases). Trimming shortened V by 10 bases and J by 8 bases, and 12 bases separated the two germline ends. This CDR3 has 11 amino acids. Germline-derived CDR1 and CDR2 are SNHLY and FYNNEI.

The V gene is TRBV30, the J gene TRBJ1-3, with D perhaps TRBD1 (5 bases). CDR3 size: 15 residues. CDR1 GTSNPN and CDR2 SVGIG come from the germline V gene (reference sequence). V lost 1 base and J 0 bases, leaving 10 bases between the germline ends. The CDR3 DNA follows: TGTGCCTGGAGTGCCGGGACCCGCTCTGGAAACACCATATATTTT. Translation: CAWSAGTRSGNTIYF.

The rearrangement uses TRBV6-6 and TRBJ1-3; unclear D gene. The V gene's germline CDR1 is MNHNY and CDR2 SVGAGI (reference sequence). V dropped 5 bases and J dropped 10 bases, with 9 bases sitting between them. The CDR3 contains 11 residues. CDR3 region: CASSQDWTIYF. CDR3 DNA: TGTGCCAGCAGTCAGGACTGGACCATATATTTT.

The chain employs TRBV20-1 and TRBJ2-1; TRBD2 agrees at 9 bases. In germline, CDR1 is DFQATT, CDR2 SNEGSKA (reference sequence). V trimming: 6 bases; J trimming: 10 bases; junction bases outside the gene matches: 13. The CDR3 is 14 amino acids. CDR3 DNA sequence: TGCAGTGCCAAGGTGGTAGCGGGAGAGAGGGAGCAGTTCTTC. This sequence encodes CSAKVVAGEREQFF.

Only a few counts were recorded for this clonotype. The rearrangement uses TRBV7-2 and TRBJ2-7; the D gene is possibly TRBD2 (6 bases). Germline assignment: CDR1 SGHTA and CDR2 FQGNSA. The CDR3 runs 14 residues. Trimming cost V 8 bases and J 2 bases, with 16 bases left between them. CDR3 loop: CASGSGGIPYEQYF. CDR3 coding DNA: TGTGCCAGCGGTTCGGGCGGGATACCCTACGAGCAGTACTTC.

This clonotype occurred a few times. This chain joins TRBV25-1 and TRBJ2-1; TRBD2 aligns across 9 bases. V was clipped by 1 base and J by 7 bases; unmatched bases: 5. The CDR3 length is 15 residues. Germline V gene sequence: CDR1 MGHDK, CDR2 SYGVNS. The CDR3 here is CASSEWAGGPNEQFF. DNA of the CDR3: TGTGCCAGCAGTGAATGGGCGGGAGGGCCTAATGAGCAGTTCTTC.

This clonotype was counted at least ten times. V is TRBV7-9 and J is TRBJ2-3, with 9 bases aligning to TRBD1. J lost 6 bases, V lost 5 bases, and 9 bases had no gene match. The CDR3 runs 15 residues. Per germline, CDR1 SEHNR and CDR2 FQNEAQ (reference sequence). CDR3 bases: TGTGCCAGCAGCATTCTGGGACAGGGCCGGGATACGCAGTATTTT. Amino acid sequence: CASSILGQGRDTQYF.

This CDR3 reads CASSPDSTDTQYF. The DNA of the CDR3 is TGCGCCAGCAGCCCGGACAGCACAGATACGCAGTATTTT. This sequence joins TRBV5-1 and TRBJ2-3; D is ambiguous. Germline V lookup: CDR1 SGHRS, CDR2 YFSETQ. The CDR3 is 13 amino acids. V was shortened by 4 bases and J by 0 bases, with 6 bases between the two germline ends.

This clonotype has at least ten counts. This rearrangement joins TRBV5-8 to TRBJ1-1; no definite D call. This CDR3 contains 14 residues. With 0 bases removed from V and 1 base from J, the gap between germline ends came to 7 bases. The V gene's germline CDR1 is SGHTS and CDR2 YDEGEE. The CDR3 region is CASSLAARNTEAFF. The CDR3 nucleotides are TGTGCCAGCAGCTTGGCCGCGAGGAACACTGAAGCTTTCTTT.

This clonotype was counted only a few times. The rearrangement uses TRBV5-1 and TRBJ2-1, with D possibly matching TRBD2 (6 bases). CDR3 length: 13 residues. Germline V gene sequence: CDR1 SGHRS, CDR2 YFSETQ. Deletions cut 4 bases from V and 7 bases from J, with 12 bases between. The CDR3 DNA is TGCGCCAGCAGCCCCGACCGGGGGAATGAGCAGTTCTTC. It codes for CASSPDRGNEQFF. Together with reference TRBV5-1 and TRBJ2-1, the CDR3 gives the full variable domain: KAGVTQTPRYLIKTRGQQVTLSCSPISGHRSVSWYQQTPGQGLQFLFEYFSETQRNKGNFPGRFSGRQFSNSRSEMNVSTLELGDSALYLCASSPDRGNEQFFGPGTRLTVL.